The clone carrying this T cell receptor beta chain has only a few counts. Researchers attached unique molecular identifiers to individual cDNA molecules. TCRdb used MiXCR to reprocess the 5' RACE reads, holding one entry per CDR3 protein. The sample holds 83,000 or so distinct CDR3 sequences; 8% to 13% are singletons and the top ten take around 8%. Trimming took 4 bases from V and 8 from J; bases not matched to a gene: 9. Germline assignment: CDR1 MNHEY and CDR2 SMNVEV (reference sequence). This CDR3 has 14 residues. This record belongs to a study of early T cells in non-severe SARS-CoV-2 infection. Across the whole study: With bulk RNA from unsorted whole blood as input, sequencing yielded unpaired chains.

The clonotype was recovered from an adult who was a healthcare worker with PCR-confirmed SARS-CoV-2 infection or an uninfected control (not recorded which). The sample here was whole blood, taken at baseline. The chain combines TRBV27 with TRBJ2-7, with 9 bases lining up with TRBD1. This CDR3 is CASSSWDRAAQQYF. Here the CDR3 DNA reads TGTGCCAGCAGTTCCTGGGACAGGGCTGCCCAGCAGTACTTC.